This TCR beta chain was retrieved from a study of T cells after yellow fever vaccination. Whole-study findings and limits: A weaker secondary response peaked on day 5, the primary on day 15. Booster sampling recovered most clones from primary vaccination (roughly 96% CD4, over 75% CD8).

As concerns this clonotype: Its matching antigen is unknown.

The CDR3 runs to 14 residues. Germline CDR1 is MDHEN and CDR2 is SYDVKM. V dropped 7 bases and J dropped 1 base, with 11 bases sitting between them. Using its own MiXCR run on the 5' RACE reads, TCRdb lists one record per CDR3 protein. The sample carries some 500,000 distinct CDR3 sequences, about 13% recorded once. The genes are TRBV28 and TRBJ2-1, with D possibly matching TRBD2 (6 bases). This material consisted of PBMCs, taken on the day of the yellow fever booster vaccination. The receptor comes from a man in his thirties or forties who received the YFV17D yellow fever vaccine. This chain's CDR3 is CASMLTSSYNEQFF. The CDR3 nucleotides are TGTGCCAGCATGCTGACTAGTTCCTACAATGAGCAGTTCTTC.